Below, one T cell receptor beta chain is given with its context. Its cognate antigen is unknown. The unexposed donors gave CD4+ T cells in 2011-2018, prior to COVID-19. CD4+ T cells were isolated from the cells after around eleven days of culture. Cells permitting, SARS-CoV-2 S/N and four cold-coronavirus spikes were tested on unexposed-donor CD4+ T cells. This CDR3 has 14 amino acids. These data originate in a study of CD4 T cells in relation to SARS-CoV-2 and coronaviruses. Study-wide context: PBMCs were cultured with antigen for roughly nine days before TCR beta sequencing. Study conclusions and caveats: No donor gave both pre-pandemic and post-infection samples.

TCRdb's copy holds only in-frame clones and misses some; the assay was immunoSEQ multiplex PCR. Altogether about 22,000 clones are present, over 70% being singletons, with the ten largest covering roughly a sixth. This TCR was recovered from a human donor in good health. The rearrangement joins TRBV21-1 to TRBJ2-5; TRBD2, the D gene given by the table, was not confirmed from the DNA. TRBV21-1 is deemed a pseudogene. The sequenced sample was CD4+ T cells from PBMCs, cultured in vitro. The CDR3 coding sequence is TGTGCCAGCAGCCCCAAAGGACTGGAAGAGACCCAGTACTTC. It is translated as CASSPKGLEETQYF.